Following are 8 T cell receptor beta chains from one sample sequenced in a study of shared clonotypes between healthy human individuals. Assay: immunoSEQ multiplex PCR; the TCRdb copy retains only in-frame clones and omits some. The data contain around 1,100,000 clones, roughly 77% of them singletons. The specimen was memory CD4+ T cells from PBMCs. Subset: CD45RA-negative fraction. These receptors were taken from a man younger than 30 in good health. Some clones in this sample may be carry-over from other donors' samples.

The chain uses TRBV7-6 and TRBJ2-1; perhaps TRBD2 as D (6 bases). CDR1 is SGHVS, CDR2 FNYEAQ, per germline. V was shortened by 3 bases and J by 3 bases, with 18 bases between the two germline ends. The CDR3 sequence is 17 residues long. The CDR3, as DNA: TGTGCCAGCAGCTTTTTGTTTTCTGGCGGGGTCTACAATGAGCAGTTCTTC. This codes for CASSFLFSGGVYNEQFF.

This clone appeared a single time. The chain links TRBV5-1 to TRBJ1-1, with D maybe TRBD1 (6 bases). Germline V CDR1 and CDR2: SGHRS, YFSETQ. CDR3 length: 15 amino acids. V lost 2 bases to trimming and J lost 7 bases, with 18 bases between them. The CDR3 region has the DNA TGCGCCAGCAGCTTACCAGGGGCGGAGGCTGGTGAAGCTTTCTTT. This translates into CASSLPGAEAGEAFF.

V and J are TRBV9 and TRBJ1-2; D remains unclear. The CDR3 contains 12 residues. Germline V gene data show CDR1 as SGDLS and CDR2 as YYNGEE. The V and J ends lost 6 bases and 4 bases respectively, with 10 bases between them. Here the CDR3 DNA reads TGTGCCAGCAAACCGGACGGCTATGGCTACACCTTC. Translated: CASKPDGYGYTF.

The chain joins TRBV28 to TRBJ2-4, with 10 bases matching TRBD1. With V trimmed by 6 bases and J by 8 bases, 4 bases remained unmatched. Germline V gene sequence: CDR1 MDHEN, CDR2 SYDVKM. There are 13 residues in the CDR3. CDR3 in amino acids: CASSSGQGYIQYF. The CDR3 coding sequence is TGTGCCAGCAGCTCGGGACAGGGGTACATTCAGTACTTC.

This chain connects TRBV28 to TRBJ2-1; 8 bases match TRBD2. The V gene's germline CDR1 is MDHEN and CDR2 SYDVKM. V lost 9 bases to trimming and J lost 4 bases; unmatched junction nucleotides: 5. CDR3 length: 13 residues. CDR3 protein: CARGGTRYNEQFF. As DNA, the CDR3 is TGTGCCAGGGGGGGGACTAGGTACAATGAGCAGTTCTTC.

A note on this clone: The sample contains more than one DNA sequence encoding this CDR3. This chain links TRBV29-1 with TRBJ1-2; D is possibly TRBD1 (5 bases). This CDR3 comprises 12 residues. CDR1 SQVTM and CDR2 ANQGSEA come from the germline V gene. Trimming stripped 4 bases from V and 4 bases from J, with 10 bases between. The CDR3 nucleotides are TGCAGCGTTGCCAGGGATGCCTATGGCTACACCTTC. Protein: CSVARDAYGYTF.

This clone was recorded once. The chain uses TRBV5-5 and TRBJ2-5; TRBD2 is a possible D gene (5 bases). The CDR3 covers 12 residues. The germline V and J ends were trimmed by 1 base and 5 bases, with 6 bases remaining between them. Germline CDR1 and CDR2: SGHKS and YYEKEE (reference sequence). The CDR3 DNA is TGTGCCAGCAGCTTGACGGGGGAGACCCAGTACTTC. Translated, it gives CASSLTGETQYF.

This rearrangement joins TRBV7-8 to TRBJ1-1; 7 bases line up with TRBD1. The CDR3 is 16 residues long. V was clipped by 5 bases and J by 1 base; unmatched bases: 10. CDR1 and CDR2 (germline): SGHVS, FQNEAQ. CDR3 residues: CASSIQGFGGNTEAFF. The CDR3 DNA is TGTGCCAGCAGCATACAGGGGTTTGGTGGGAACACTGAAGCTTTCTTT.